The entry below gives a single T cell receptor beta chain sequence along with its context. Produced via immunoSEQ multiplex PCR; TCRdb's table is partial and in-frame only. The sample includes approximately 11,000 clones, roughly 82% of them seen just once. The data stem from a study of PD-1 and CTLA-4 blockade in melanoma. The CDR3 runs to 18 residues. The sequence derives from a human donor with melanoma. Specimen: CD8+ T cells from peripheral blood, collected from a patient given anti-PD-1 treatment. The rearrangement links TRBV21-1 to TRBJ2-1; the table calls TRBD2, which could not be checked here. TRBV21-1 is termed a pseudogene. The CDR3 reads CASSKAFHPRTSEYEQFF. For the CDR3, the DNA is TGTGCCAGCAGCAAAGCGTTCCACCCCCGGACTAGTGAATATGAGCAGTTCTTC.